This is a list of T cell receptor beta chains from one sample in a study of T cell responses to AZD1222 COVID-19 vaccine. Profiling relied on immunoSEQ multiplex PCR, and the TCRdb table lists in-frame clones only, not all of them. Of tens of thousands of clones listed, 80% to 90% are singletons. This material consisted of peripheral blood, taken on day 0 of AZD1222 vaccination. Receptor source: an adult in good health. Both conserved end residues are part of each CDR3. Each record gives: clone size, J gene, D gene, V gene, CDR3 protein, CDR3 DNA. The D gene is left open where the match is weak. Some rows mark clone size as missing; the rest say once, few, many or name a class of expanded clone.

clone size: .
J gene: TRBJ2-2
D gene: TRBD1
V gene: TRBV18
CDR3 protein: CASSPTGTGAGELFF
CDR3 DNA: TGTGCCAGCTCACCGACCGGGACAGGGGCCGGGGAGCTGTTTTTT

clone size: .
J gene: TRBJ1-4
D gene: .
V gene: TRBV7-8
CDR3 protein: CASSFGQLNEKLFF
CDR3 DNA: TGTGCCAGCAGCTTTGGTCAGCTAAATGAAAAACTGTTTTTT

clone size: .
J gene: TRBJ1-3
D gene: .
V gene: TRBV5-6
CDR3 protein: CASSLGDTIYF
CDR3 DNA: TGTGCCAGCAGCTTGGGAGACACCATATATTTT

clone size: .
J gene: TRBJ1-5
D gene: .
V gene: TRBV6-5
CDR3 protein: CASRRTVNSNQPQHF
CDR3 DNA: TGTGCCAGCAGGAGGACAGTCAATAGCAATCAGCCCCAGCATTTT

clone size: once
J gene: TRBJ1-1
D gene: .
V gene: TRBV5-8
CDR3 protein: CASSSDAWNTEAFF
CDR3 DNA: TGTGCCAGCAGCTCGGACGCGTGGAACACTGAAGCTTTCTTT

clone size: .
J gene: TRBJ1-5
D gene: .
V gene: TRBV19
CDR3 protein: CASKVAGGNQPQHF
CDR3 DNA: TGTGCCAGCAAGGTGGCAGGGGGCAATCAGCCCCAGCATTTT

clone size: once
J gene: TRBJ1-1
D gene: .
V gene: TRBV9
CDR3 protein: CASSASGFGGAFF
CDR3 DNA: TGTGCCAGCAGCGCGAGTGGCTTTGGGGGAGCTTTCTTT

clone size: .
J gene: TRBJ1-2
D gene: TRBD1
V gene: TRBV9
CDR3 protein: CASSEARTGNYGYTF
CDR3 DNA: TGTGCCAGCAGCGAAGCCCGGACAGGGAACTATGGCTACACCTTC

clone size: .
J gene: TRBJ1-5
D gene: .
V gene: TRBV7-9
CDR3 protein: CASSRTDSNQPQHF
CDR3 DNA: TGTGCCAGCAGCCGGACAGATAGCAATCAGCCCCAGCATTTT

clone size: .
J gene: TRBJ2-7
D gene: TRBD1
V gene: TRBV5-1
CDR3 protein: CASSTGTATPSSGEQYF
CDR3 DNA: TGCGCCAGCAGCACCGGGACAGCGACTCCCTCGTCCGGCGAGCAGTACTTC

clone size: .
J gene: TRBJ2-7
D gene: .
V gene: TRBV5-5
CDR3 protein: CASSLRIITGPTYEQYF
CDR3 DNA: TGTGCCAGCAGCTTGAGAATAATTACAGGTCCTACCTACGAGCAGTACTTC

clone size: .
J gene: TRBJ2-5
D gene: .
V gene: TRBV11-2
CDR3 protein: CASSLDMADWKTQYF
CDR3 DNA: TGTGCCAGCAGCTTAGATATGGCTGATTGGAAGACCCAGTACTTC

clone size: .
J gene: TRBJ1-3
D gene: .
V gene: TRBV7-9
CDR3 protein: CASSSAGYFGNTIYF
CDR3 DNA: TGTGCCAGCAGCTCGGCAGGGTATTTCGGAAACACCATATATTTT

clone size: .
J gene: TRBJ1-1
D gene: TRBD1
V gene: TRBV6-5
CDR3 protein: CASSPSGQQNTEAFF
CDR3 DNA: TGTGCCAGCAGCCCCTCGGGACAGCAGAACACTGAAGCTTTCTTT

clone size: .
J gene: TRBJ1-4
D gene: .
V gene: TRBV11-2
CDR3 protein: CASSLDLVATNEKLFF
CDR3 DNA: TGTGCCAGCAGCTTAGATCTGGTTGCAACTAATGAAAAACTGTTTTTT

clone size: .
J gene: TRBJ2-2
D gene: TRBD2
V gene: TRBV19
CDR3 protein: CASSIELAVATGELFF
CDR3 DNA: TGTGCCAGTAGTATAGAACTAGCGGTGGCCACCGGGGAGCTGTTTTTT

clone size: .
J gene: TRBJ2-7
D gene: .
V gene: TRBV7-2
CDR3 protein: CASSSTGTFLSYEQYF
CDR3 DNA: TGTGCCAGCAGCTCCACGGGGACTTTCTTATCCTACGAGCAGTACTTC

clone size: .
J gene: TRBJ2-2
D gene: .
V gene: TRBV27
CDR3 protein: CASRTNTGELFF
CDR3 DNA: TGTGCCAGCCGGACGAACACCGGGGAGCTGTTTTTT

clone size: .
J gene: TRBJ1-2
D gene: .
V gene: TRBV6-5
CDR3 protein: CASSYSRTEIGYTF
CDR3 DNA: TGTGCCAGCAGTTACTCGAGGACAGAGATTGGCTACACCTTC

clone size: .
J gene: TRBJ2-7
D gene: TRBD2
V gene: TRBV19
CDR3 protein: CASSATSGAFPYEQYF
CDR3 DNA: TGTGCCAGTAGTGCCACTAGCGGGGCCTTTCCCTACGAGCAGTACTTC

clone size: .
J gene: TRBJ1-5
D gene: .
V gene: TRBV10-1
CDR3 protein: CASSDGNQPQHF
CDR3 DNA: TGCGCCAGCAGCGACGGGAATCAGCCCCAGCATTTT

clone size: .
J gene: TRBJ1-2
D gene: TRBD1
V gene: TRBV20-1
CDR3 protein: CSASLPPGQGVDGYTF
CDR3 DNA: TGCAGTGCTAGTTTACCACCGGGACAGGGAGTGGATGGCTACACCTTC

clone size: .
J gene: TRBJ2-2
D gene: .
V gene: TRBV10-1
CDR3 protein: CARRGPTNTGELFF
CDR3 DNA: TGCGCCAGGCGGGGCCCCACGAACACCGGGGAGCTGTTTTTT

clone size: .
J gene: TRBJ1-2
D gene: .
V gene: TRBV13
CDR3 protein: CASSLTAGLGGYRVMGYTF
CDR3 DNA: TGTGCCAGCAGCTTAACCGCCGGTCTGGGGGGCTACAGGGTGATGGGCTACACCTTC

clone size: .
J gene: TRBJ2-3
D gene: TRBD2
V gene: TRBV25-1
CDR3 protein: CASSEHAAGGRNTQYF
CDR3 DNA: TGTGCCAGCAGTGAACATGCAGCGGGGGGGCGAAATACGCAGTATTTT

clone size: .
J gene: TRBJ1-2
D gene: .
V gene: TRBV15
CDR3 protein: CATSSRAGNLYGYTF
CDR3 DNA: TGTGCCACCAGCAGTCGGGCAGGGAACCTCTATGGCTACACCTTC

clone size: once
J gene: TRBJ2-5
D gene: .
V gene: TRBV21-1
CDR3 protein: CASSKERGGEETQYF
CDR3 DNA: TGTGCCAGCAGCAAAGAAAGAGGGGGTGAGGAGACCCAGTACTTC

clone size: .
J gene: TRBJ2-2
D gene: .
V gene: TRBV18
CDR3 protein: CASSPPTGELFF
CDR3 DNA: TGTGCCAGCTCACCACCGACCGGGGAGCTGTTTTTT

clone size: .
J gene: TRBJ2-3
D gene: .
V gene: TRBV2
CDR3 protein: CASSESSINTDTQYF
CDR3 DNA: TGTGCCAGCAGTGAGAGCAGCATTAACACAGATACGCAGTATTTT

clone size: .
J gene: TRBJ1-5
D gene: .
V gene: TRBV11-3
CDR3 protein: CASSRRTDSNQPQHF
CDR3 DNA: TGTGCCAGCAGCCGAAGGACAGATAGCAATCAGCCCCAGCATTTT

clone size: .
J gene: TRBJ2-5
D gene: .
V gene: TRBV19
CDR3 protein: CASSMQRDQETQYF
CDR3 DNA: TGTGCCAGTAGTATGCAGAGGGACCAAGAGACCCAGTACTTC

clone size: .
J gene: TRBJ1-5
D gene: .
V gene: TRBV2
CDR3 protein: CASSEVRRANPSNQPQHF
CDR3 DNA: TGTGCCAGCAGTGAAGTTCGCAGGGCTAACCCTAGCAATCAGCCCCAGCATTTT

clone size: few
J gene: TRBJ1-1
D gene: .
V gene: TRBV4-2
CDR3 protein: CASNKPGVNTEAFF
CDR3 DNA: TGTGCCAGCAACAAACCCGGGGTGAACACTGAAGCTTTCTTT

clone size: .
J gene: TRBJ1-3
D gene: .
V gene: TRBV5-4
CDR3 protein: CASSLDSSGNTIYF
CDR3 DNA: TGTGCCAGCAGCCTGGACAGCTCTGGAAACACCATATATTTT

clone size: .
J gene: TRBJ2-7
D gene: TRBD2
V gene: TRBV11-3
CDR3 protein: CASSLDPKSSGGFYEQYF
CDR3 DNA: TGTGCCAGCAGCTTAGATCCCAAGTCCAGCGGGGGGTTCTACGAGCAGTACTTC

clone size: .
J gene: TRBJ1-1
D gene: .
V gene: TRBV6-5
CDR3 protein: CASSPTSNGHTEAFF
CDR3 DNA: TGTGCCAGCAGTCCAACATCGAATGGGCACACTGAAGCTTTCTTT

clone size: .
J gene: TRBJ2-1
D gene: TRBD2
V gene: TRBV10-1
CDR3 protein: CASRASGYNEQFF
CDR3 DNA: TGCGCCAGCAGGGCTAGCGGGTACAATGAGCAGTTCTTC

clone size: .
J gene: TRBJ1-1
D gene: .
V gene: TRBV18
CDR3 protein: CASSRTEEEAFF
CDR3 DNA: TGTGCCAGCTCACGGACGGAGGAAGAAGCTTTCTTT

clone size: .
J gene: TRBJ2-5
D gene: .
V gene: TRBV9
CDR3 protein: CASSEGQGETQYF
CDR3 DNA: TGTGCCAGCAGCGAGGGGCAGGGCGAGACCCAGTACTTC

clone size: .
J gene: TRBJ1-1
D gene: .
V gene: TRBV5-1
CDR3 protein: CASSPLTGLKNTEAFF
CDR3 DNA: TGCGCCAGCAGCCCCCTGACAGGACTGAAGAACACTGAAGCTTTCTTT

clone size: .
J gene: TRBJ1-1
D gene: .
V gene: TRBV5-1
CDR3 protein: CASSPRSPTGQAFF
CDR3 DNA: TGCGCCAGCAGCCCACGGTCCCCCACGGGCCAAGCTTTCTTT

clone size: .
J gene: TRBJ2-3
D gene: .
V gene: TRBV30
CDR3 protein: CAWSVPTDTQYF
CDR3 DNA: TGTGCCTGGAGTGTACCCACAGATACGCAGTATTTT

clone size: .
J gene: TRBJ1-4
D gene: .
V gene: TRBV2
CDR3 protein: CASSRDGGSLEKLFF
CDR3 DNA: TGTGCCAGCAGTAGGGATGGGGGGAGCCTAGAAAAACTGTTTTTT

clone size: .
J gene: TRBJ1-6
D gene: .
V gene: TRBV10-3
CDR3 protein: CAISTPPNSPLHF
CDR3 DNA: TGTGCCATCAGTACACCGCCCAATTCACCCCTCCACTTT

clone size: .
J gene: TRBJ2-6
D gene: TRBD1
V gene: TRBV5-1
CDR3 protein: CASSVGTASGANVLTF
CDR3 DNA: TGCGCCAGCAGCGTAGGGACAGCATCTGGGGCCAACGTCCTGACTTTC

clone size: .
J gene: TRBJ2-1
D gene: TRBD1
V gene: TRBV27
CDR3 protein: CASSGRDRGLDNEQFF
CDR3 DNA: TGTGCCAGCAGTGGGAGGGACAGGGGGCTTGACAATGAGCAGTTCTTC

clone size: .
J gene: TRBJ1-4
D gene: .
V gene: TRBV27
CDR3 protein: CASSLLGVGEKLFF
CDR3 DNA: TGTGCCAGCAGTTTACTAGGGGTTGGCGAAAAACTGTTTTTT

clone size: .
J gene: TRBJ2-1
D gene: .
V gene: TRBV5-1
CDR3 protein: CASSFSSSYNEQFF
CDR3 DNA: TGCGCCAGCAGCTTTTCAAGCTCCTACAATGAGCAGTTCTTC

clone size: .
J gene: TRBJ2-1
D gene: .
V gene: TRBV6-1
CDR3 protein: CASSEAWGSYNEQFF
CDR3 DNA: TGTGCCAGCAGTGAAGCCTGGGGCTCCTACAATGAGCAGTTCTTC

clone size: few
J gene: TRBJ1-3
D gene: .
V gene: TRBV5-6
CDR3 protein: CASSLMTGLRGNTIYF
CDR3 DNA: TGTGCCAGCAGCCTCATGACAGGACTAAGAGGAAACACCATATATTTT

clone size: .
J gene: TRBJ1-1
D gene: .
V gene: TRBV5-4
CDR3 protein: CASSFPGSRDTEAFF
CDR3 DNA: TGTGCCAGCAGCTTTCCAGGGAGTCGGGACACTGAAGCTTTCTTT

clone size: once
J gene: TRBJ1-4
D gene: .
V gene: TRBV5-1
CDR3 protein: CASSRGESNEKLFF
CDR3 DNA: TGCGCCAGCAGCCGAGGGGAGTCTAATGAAAAACTGTTTTTT

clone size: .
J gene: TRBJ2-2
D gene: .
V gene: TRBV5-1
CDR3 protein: CASSLAGLRNTGELFF
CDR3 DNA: TGCGCCAGCAGCTTGGCGGGGCTTCGGAACACCGGGGAGCTGTTTTTT

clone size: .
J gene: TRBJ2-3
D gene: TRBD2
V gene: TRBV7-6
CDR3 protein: CASSERAGGRTDTQYF
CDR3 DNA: TGTGCCAGCAGCGAACGAGCGGGGGGGCGGACAGATACGCAGTATTTT

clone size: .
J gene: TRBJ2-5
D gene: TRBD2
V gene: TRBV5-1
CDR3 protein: CASSVPSGGAGETQYF
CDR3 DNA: TGCGCCAGCAGCGTCCCTAGCGGGGGGGCCGGGGAGACCCAGTACTTC